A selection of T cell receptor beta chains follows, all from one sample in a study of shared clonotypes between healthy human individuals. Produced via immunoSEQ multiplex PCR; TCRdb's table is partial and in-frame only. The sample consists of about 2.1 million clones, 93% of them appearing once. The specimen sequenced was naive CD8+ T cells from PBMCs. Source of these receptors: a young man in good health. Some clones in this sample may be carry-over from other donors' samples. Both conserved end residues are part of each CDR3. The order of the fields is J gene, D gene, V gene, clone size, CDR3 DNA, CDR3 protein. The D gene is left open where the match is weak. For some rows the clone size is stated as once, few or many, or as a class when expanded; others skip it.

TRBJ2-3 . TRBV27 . TGTGCCAGCAGTTTTTGGGGGGCAAACACAGATACGCAGTATTTT CASSFWGANTDTQYF
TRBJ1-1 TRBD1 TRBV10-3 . TGTGCCATCAGTGGATACAGGGGTCAAACCTTAATGAACACTGAAGCTTTCTTT CAISGYRGQTLMNTEAFF
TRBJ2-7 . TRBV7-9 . TGTGCCAGCAGCTGGGGACTTCCCTCCTCCTACGAGCAGTACTTC CASSWGLPSSYEQYF
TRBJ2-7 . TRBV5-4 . TGTGCCAGCAGCCCCCTCCCAGGAACCTACGAGCAGTACTTC CASSPLPGTYEQYF
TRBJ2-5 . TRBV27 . TGTGCCAGCAGTTTATATTGGGAGGAGACCCAGTACTTC CASSLYWEETQYF
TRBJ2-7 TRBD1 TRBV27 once TGTGCCAGCAGTTTATTAGCGGGACAGGGGACCTACGAGCAGTACTTC CASSLLAGQGTYEQYF
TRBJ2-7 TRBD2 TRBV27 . TGTGCCAGCAGTTTTGGCGGGAGCAACGAGCAGTACTTC CASSFGGSNEQYF
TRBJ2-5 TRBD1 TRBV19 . TGTGCCAGTAGTCAAATGGACAGGGGGCAAGAGACCCAGTACTTC CASSQMDRGQETQYF
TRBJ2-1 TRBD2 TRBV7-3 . TGTGCCAGCAGCTCAACGGGACTAGAAGGTGAGCAGTTCTTC CASSSTGLEGEQFF
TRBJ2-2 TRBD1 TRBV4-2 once TGTGCCAGCAGCCTAAAGACAGGGCCGGGTTCCGGGGAGCTGTTTTTT CASSLKTGPGSGELFF
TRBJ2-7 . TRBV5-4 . TGTGCCAGCAGCTTGCGGTCCCAGGGCGACGAGCAGTACTTC CASSLRSQGDEQYF
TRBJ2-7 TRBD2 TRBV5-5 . TGTGCCAGCAGCCCTTCCTTGACTAGCGGGAGCTACGAGCAGTACTTC CASSPSLTSGSYEQYF
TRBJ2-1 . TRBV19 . TGTGCCACAAAACCGGACAATGAGCAGTTCTTC CATKPDNEQFF
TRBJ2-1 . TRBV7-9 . TGTGCCACTAATTGGCAGGCCGGGATCCATGAGCAGTTCTTC CATNWQAGIHEQFF
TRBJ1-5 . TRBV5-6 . TGTGCCAGCAGCTTGGGGGTGGGTCAGCCCCAGCATTTT CASSLGVGQPQHF
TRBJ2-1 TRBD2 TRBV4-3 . TGCGCCAGCAGCCAAGATACCCCCCCAAGCGGGAGTTGGGATGAGCAGTTCTTC CASSQDTPPSGSWDEQFF
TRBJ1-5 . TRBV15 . TGTGCCACCAGCAGAGACTATTCCCCGAGGGTCAGCAATCAGCCCCAGCATTTT CATSRDYSPRVSNQPQHF
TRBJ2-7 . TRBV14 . TGTGCCAGCAGCCAAGTCGGCCAAGAGCAGTACTTC CASSQVGQEQYF
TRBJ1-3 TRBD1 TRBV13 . TGTGCCAGCAGCTTAGGCGGACAGGCTGGAAACACCATATATTTT CASSLGGQAGNTIYF
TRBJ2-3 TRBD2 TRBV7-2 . TGTGCCAGCAGCTCGAGACTAGCGGAGAGCACAGATACGCAGTATTTT CASSSRLAESTDTQYF
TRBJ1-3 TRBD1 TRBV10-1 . TGCGCCAGCAGTAACATTTACCCGGACAGGAACGGAAACACCATATATTTT CASSNIYPDRNGNTIYF
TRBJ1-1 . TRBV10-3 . TGTGCCATCAGGGATGGGATTGAAGCTTTCTTT CAIRDGIEAFF
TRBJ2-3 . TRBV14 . TGTGCCAGCAGCCAATACAAAACGGGAACAGATACGCAGTATTTT CASSQYKTGTDTQYF
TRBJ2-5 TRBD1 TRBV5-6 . TGTGCCAGCAGCAGGAGGGACAGGGCTGTGGGAGAGACCCAGTACTTC CASSRRDRAVGETQYF
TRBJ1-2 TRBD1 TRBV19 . TGTGCCAGTAGTATAGAGACAGGGGGCGGCTATGGCTACACCTTC CASSIETGGGYGYTF
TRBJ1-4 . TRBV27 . TGTGCCAGCAGTGAAATTACAGGGCCAACTAATGAAAAACTGTTTTTT CASSEITGPTNEKLFF
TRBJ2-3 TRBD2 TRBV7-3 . TGTGCCAGCAGCTCCCCTAGCGGGAAACTGCGTAGCACAGATACGCAGTATTTT CASSSPSGKLRSTDTQYF
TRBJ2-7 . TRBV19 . TGTGCCAGTAGTATACTAGGGGACTACGAGCAGTACTTC CASSILGDYEQYF
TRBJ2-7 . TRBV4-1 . TGCGCCAGCAGCCCCTCCGGGACCTCCGCCTACGAGCAGTACTTC CASSPSGTSAYEQYF
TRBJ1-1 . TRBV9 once TGTGCCAGCAGCCCCGGGCTACGTACTGAAGCTTTCTTT CASSPGLRTEAFF
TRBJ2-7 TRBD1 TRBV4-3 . TGCGCCAGCAGCCACCTGACAGGGGGATACGAGCAGTACTTC CASSHLTGGYEQYF
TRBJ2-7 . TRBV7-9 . TGTGCCAGCAGTGAGGGGTCCTACGAGCAGTACTTC CASSEGSYEQYF